The 3 T cell receptor beta chains below all came from one sample that was sequenced in a study of PD-L1 blockade in urothelial cancer. Sequencing was performed with immunoSEQ multiplex PCR; in TCRdb, only in-frame clones are kept and a portion is missing. This sample yields about 49,000 clones, of which around 79% are seen a single time; less than 11% belongs to the top ten. The time point is: pretreatment peripheral blood. This material consisted of PBMCs, taken around atezolizumab (anti-PD-L1) treatment. These receptors all come from a man in his 70s with urothelial cancer.

The V call is TRBV9, the J call TRBJ1-2; 8 bases fit TRBD1. This CDR3 spans 14 amino acids. The J segment lost 6 bases and the V segment lost 3 bases, leaving 7 bases of the junction unmatched. Germline values: CDR1 SGDLS, CDR2 YYNGEE. This CDR3 is CASSGMDRANGYTF. The CDR3, as DNA: TGTGCCAGCAGCGGTATGGACAGGGCGAATGGCTACACCTTC. Variable domain in full (rest from reference TRBV9 and TRBJ1-2): DSGVTQTPKHLITATGQRVTLRCSPRSGDLSVYWYQQSLDQGLQFLIQYYNGEERAKGNILERFSAQQFPDLHSELNLSSLELGDSALYFCASSGMDRANGYTFGSGTRLTVV.

The chain couples TRBV5-1 to TRBJ2-7, with 9 bases matching TRBD1. Germline-derived CDR1 and CDR2 are SGHRS and YFSETQ. The CDR3 extends over 15 amino acids. V gave up 0 bases and J gave up 5 bases; unmatched junction bases: 6. CDR3 DNA sequence: TGCGCCAGCAGCTTGGAAGGACAGGGGTACGACGAGCAGTACTTC. Translating it yields CASSLEGQGYDEQYF. The whole variable domain, filled in from reference TRBV5-1 and TRBJ2-7, reads KAGVTQTPRYLIKTRGQQVTLSCSPISGHRSVSWYQQTPGQGLQFLFEYFSETQRNKGNFPGRFSGRQFSNSRSEMNVSTLELGDSALYLCASSLEGQGYDEQYFGPGTRLTVT.

This chain joins TRBV28 and TRBJ2-6; no clear D. Germline V gene sequence: CDR1 MDHEN, CDR2 SYDVKM. The V and J ends lost 6 bases and 0 bases respectively, with 15 bases between them. This CDR3 region has 17 residues. The CDR3 sequence is CASRRPPASSGANVLTF. CDR3 DNA: TGTGCCAGCAGACGCCCCCCCGCGAGCTCTGGGGCCAACGTCCTGACTTTC.